What follows are 22 T cell receptor beta chains derived from one specimen sequenced in a study of cytomegalovirus exposure and HLA in healthy donors. PCR used 60 Vbeta primers and 13 Jbeta primers. Here immunoSEQ multiplex PCR was the method, and the copy in TCRdb shows in-frame clones only, minus some. This sample has approximately 97,000 clones, with roughly two thirds found just once. Sequenced sample: PBMCs. The source of these receptors is a man aged 35-49 years in good health and CMV-seronegative.

This clone has only a few counts. This chain connects TRBV6-1 to TRBJ1-6; D not resolved. Germline loops: CDR1 MNHNS, CDR2 SASEGT. Trimming stripped 1 base from V and 9 bases from J, with 10 bases between. The CDR3 runs to 14 residues. CDR3 protein: CASSEGEGSSPLHF. The CDR3 DNA sequence: TGTGCCAGCAGTGAAGGAGAGGGTAGTTCACCCCTCCACTTT.

The CDR3 DNA follows: TGTGCCAGCAGTTTAGATGGGGCGAGGGCCCACAGGGGTAATTCACCCCTCCACTTT. Translating gives CASSLDGARAHRGNSPLHF. The genes are TRBV27 and TRBJ1-6; 7 nucleotides line up with TRBD1. V lost 2 bases to trimming and J lost 6 bases; unmatched junction nucleotides: 16. This CDR3 has 19 amino acids. CDR1 MNHEY and CDR2 SMNVEV come from the germline V gene (reference sequence).

This clone was seen at least ten times. The V gene is TRBV7-6, the J gene TRBJ1-3; the D gene is possibly TRBD1 (6 bases). V lost 1 base to trimming and J lost 3 bases, with 7 bases between them. In germline, CDR1 is SGHVS, CDR2 FNYEAQ. The CDR3 contains 14 residues. The CDR3, as DNA: TGTGCCAGCAGCTTAGGACAGGTTGGAAACACCATATATTTT. Translation gives CASSLGQVGNTIYF.

This clone came up once. The J gene is TRBJ1-4, the V gene TRBV7-8; D perhaps matches TRBD1 (6 bases). From germline, CDR1 is SGHVS and CDR2 FQNEAQ. The CDR3 is made up of 13 amino acids. The V and J ends lost 7 bases and 3 bases respectively, with 9 bases between them. The CDR3 region has the DNA TGTGCCAGCAACCAGGGGCCTAATGAAAAACTGTTTTTT. Translating gives CASNQGPNEKLFF.

The V gene is TRBV7-2, the J gene TRBJ1-2; maybe TRBD1 (6 bases). V was shortened by 3 bases and J by 8 bases, with 16 bases between the two germline ends. The CDR3 has 14 residues. The germline V gene has CDR1 SGHTA and CDR2 FQGNSA. This CDR3 reads CASSFAGASGGYTF. The CDR3 DNA follows: TGTGCCAGCAGCTTTGCAGGGGCTTCGGGGGGCTACACCTTC.

This clone appeared a few times. The chain carries TRBV18 and TRBJ2-3; 9 bases are shared with TRBD2. Germline V gene lookup returns CDR1 KGHSH and CDR2 LQKENI. CDR3 length: 14 residues. V shed 2 bases, J shed 4 bases, and the junction held 1 base outside the gene matches. CDR3 sequence (DNA): TGTGCCAGCTCACCAGGACTAGCGTCAGATACGCAGTATTTT. Translating gives CASSPGLASDTQYF.

The CDR3 region has the DNA TGTGCCAGCAGCGGGACTAGCTTTCAAGAGACCCAGTACTTC. It translates to CASSGTSFQETQYF. J is TRBJ2-5 and V is TRBV2, with 9 bases that match TRBD2. The V gene end was trimmed by 6 bases and the J gene end by 2 bases; junction bases not matched to a gene: 4. This CDR3 comprises 14 residues. Germline V CDR1 and CDR2: SNHLY, FYNNEI.

This rearrangement joins TRBV7-2 to TRBJ2-5; the match to TRBD1 covers 9 bases. This CDR3 is built from 15 residues. The V gene end was trimmed by 5 bases and the J gene end by 3 bases; junction bases not matched to a gene: 7. The germline gives CDR1 SGHTA, CDR2 FQGNSA. The CDR3 sequence is CASSRTGGEEETQYF. The CDR3 region has the DNA TGTGCCAGCAGCCGAACAGGGGGCGAGGAAGAGACCCAGTACTTC.

V is TRBV7-9 and J is TRBJ1-6; D gene unclear. The germline V and J ends were trimmed by 8 bases and 6 bases, with 11 bases remaining between them. The germline V gene has CDR1 SEHNR and CDR2 FQNEAQ (reference sequence). CDR3 size: 13 residues. CDR3 region: CASEAGTNSPLHF. The CDR3 DNA reads TGTGCCAGCGAGGCCGGAACTAATTCACCCCTCCACTTT.

The rearrangement joins TRBV6-5 to TRBJ2-7, with TRBD1 identical over 8 bases. Looked up from germline, CDR1 is MNHEY and CDR2 is SVGAGI. Trimming cost V 6 bases and J 3 bases; bases outside gene matches: 4. The CDR3 spans 13 residues. The CDR3: CASRETGDYEQYF. The DNA for the CDR3 is TGTGCCAGCAGAGAGACAGGGGACTACGAGCAGTACTTC.

The V call is TRBV9, the J call TRBJ1-2; tentative D call: TRBD1 (6 bases). The V gene lost 2 bases and the J gene lost 10 bases, with 12 bases spanning the gap. CDR1 is SGDLS and CDR2 is YYNGEE in the germline V gene. The CDR3 loop spans 12 amino acids. In DNA, the CDR3 is TGTGCCAGCAGCGTGGCTGGACAGTACTACACCTTC. Translating gives CASSVAGQYYTF.

The chain employs TRBV7-9 and TRBJ2-2; 7 bases agree with TRBD2. Trimming cost V 8 bases and J 0 bases; bases outside gene matches: 0. Germline CDR1 reads SEHNR; CDR2 reads FQNEAQ (reference sequence). The CDR3 is 13 residues long. DNA for the CDR3: TGTGCCAGCGGGGGGGCGAACACCGGGGAGCTGTTTTTT. It is translated as CASGGANTGELFF.

This clone is categorized as medium-sized. The gene calls are TRBV5-1 and TRBJ1-3; D gene uncertain. With 2 bases removed from V and 0 bases from J, the gap between germline ends came to 9 bases. This CDR3 comprises 15 residues. The germline gives CDR1 SGHRS, CDR2 YFSETQ. CDR3 amino acids: CASSLWSGSGNTIYF. In DNA, the CDR3 is TGCGCCAGCAGCTTATGGTCGGGCTCTGGAAACACCATATATTTT.

Here the CDR3 reads CASSLEAGGLGYTF. The CDR3 nucleotides are TGCGCCAGCAGCTTGGAGGCAGGGGGCCTCGGCTACACCTTC. The chain combines TRBV5-1 with TRBJ1-2; 8 nucleotides agree with TRBD1. CDR1 and CDR2 from the germline V gene are SGHRS and YFSETQ. The CDR3 totals 14 residues. V was pared by 0 bases and J by 8 bases, with 6 bases of the junction left unmatched. Full variable domain (outside the CDR3, taken from reference TRBV5-1 and TRBJ1-2): KAGVTQTPRYLIKTRGQQVTLSCSPISGHRSVSWYQQTPGQGLQFLFEYFSETQRNKGNFPGRFSGRQFSNSRSEMNVSTLELGDSALYLCASSLEAGGLGYTFGSGTRLTVV.

This clone was found a few times. This chain links TRBV5-6 with TRBJ1-1; TRBD1 matches at 8 bases. Germline CDR1 reads SGHDT; CDR2 reads YYEEEE. The CDR3 length is 14 residues. The V segment lost 3 bases and the J segment 1 base; nucleotides outside the gene matches: 2. The CDR3: CASSYDRGNTEAFF. For the CDR3, the DNA is TGTGCCAGCAGCTATGACAGGGGGAACACTGAAGCTTTCTTT.

CDR3 residues: CASSPDRQRGYTF. As DNA, the CDR3 is TGTGCCAGCAGCCCCGACAGGCAAAGGGGCTACACCTTC. V usage is TRBV4-2 and J usage is TRBJ1-2; a possible D gene is TRBD1 (6 bases). The V end lost 4 bases, the J end lost 8 bases, and 14 bases lay between the germline ends. This CDR3 has 13 amino acids. From germline, CDR1 is LGHNA and CDR2 YNFKEQ.

The V gene is TRBV14, the J gene TRBJ2-3, with TRBD2 matching over 10 bases. The CDR3 length is 17 residues. The germline CDR1 and CDR2 sequences are SGHDN and FVKESK. V lost 0 bases and J lost 5; bases outside the gene matches: 8. The CDR3 DNA follows: TGTGCCAGCAGCCAAGAGGATTGGACTAGCGGACTAGATACGCAGTATTTT. It yields the protein CASSQEDWTSGLDTQYF.

This chain uses TRBV6-5 with TRBJ1-1; a weak D match, TRBD1 (6 bases). This CDR3 region has 13 residues. Looked up from germline, CDR1 is MNHEY and CDR2 is SVGAGI. The V end was cut by 6 bases, the J end by 4 bases, with 12 bases between. CDR3 sequence: CASRHRVGTEAFF. The CDR3 DNA reads TGTGCCAGCAGACACAGGGTGGGCACTGAAGCTTTCTTT.

The genes are TRBV25-1 and TRBJ1-4; D gene uncertain. V lost 0 bases and J 0 bases, leaving 14 bases between the germline ends. Germline V lookup: CDR1 MGHDK, CDR2 SYGVNS. The CDR3 is 18 amino acids. The CDR3 DNA reads TGTGCCAGCAGTGAATATGATCGGGGAACTCCAACTAATGAAAAACTGTTTTTT. It translates to CASSEYDRGTPTNEKLFF.

The chain combines TRBV28 with TRBJ2-7; D may be TRBD1 (5 bases). The CDR3 is 14 amino acids. Germline V lookup: CDR1 MDHEN, CDR2 SYDVKM. V lost 2 bases, J lost 4 bases, and 12 bases lay in between. This chain's CDR3 is CASSLKGFWYEQYF. The CDR3 bases are TGTGCCAGCAGTTTAAAGGGGTTCTGGTACGAGCAGTACTTC. Variable domain in full (rest from reference TRBV28 and TRBJ2-7): DVKVTQSSRYLVKRTGEKVFLECVQDMDHENMFWYRQDPGLGLRLIYFSYDVKMKEKGDIPEGYSVSREKKERFSLILESASTNQTSMYLCASSLKGFWYEQYFGPGTRLTVT.

To note about this clone: This same CDR3 is encoded by further DNA sequences in the sample. The CDR3, as DNA: TGTGCCAGCAGTTACTGGGCACCCTCCTACGAGCAGTACTTC. Protein: CASSYWAPSYEQYF. The chain carries TRBV6-5 and TRBJ2-7; D not resolved. CDR1 and CDR2 from the germline V gene are MNHEY and SVGAGI. V was cut by 1 base and J by 0 bases, with 7 bases left in between. CDR3 size: 14 residues.

The V and J genes are TRBV6-5 and TRBJ2-1; 8 bases align to TRBD1. The V segment lost 0 bases and the J segment 8 bases; nucleotides outside the gene matches: 9. Germline V gene sequence: CDR1 MNHEY, CDR2 SVGAGI. This CDR3 has 16 amino acids. CDR3 amino acids: CASSYSEKAGGHEQFF. In nucleotides, the CDR3 is TGTGCCAGCAGTTACTCAGAGAAAGCAGGGGGCCATGAGCAGTTCTTC.